This T cell receptor beta chain is from a study of yellow fever vaccine responses in identical twins. MiXCR, run by TCRdb on the RT-PCR reads, gives a single entry per CDR3 protein. The table includes about 2,500 distinct CDR3 sequences, roughly nine tenths detected once. Study conclusions and caveats: Reportedly, twins showed a vaccine T cell response that looked partly convergent and partly personalized.

Germline V gene sequence: CDR1 SEHNR, CDR2 FQNEAQ (reference sequence). Trimming pared 2 bases from V and 3 bases from J, leaving 12 bases between. This CDR3 comprises 15 residues. This clonotype has more than one count but fewer than ten. Its antigen is undetermined. This TCR was sampled from a woman under 30 who received the yellow fever vaccine. Sequenced here: T cells from blood (PBMCs), unsorted or a sorted subset (not recorded which), sampled before or after yellow fever vaccination (not recorded which). The chain couples TRBV7-9 to TRBJ2-3; D unclear. The CDR3 region has the DNA TGTGCCAGCAGCTTACTTCCCTCGTGGACAGATACGCAGTATTTT. This codes for CASSLLPSWTDTQYF.